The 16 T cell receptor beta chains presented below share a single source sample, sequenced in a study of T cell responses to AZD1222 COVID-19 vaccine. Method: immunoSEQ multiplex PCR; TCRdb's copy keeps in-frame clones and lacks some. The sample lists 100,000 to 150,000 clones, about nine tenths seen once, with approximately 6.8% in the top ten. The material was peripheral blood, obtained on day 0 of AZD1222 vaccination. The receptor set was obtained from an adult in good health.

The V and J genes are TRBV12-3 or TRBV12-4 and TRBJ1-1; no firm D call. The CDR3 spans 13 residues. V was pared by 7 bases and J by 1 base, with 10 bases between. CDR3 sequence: CASTLGQNTEAFF. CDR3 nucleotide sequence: TGTGCCAGCACCCTAGGTCAGAACACTGAAGCTTTCTTT.

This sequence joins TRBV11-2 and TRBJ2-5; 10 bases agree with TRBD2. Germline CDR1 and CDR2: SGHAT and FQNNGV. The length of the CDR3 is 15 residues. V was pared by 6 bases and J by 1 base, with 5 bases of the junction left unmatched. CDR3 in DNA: TGTGCCAGCAGTTCTAGCGGGGGACCCCAAGAGACCCAGTACTTC. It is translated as CASSSSGGPQETQYF.

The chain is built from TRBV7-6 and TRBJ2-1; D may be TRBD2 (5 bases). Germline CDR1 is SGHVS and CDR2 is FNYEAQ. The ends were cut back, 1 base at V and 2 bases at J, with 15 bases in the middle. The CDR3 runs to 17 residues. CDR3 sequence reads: CASSLGGTGSAYNEQFF. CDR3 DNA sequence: TGTGCCAGCAGCTTAGGGGGTACGGGTAGCGCCTACAATGAGCAGTTCTTC.

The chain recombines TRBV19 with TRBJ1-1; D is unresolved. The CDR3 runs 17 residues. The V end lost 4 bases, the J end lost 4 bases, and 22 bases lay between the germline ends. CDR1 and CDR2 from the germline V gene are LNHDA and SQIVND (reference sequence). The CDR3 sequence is CASSKFSGGRVGTEAFF. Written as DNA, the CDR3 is TGTGCCAGTAGTAAGTTTTCGGGCGGGCGTGTCGGCACTGAAGCTTTCTTT.

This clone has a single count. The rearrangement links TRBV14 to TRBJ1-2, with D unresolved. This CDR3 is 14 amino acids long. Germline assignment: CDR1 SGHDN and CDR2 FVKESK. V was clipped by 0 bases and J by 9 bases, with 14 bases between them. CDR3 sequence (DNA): TGTGCCAGCAGCCAAGATAATAAGGGTTTGAGCTACACCTTC. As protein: CASSQDNKGLSYTF.

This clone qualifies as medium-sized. The CDR3 sequence: CASSQLDNSRMDEQFF. Here the CDR3 DNA reads TGCGCCAGCAGCCAGTTAGATAATAGTAGGATGGATGAGCAGTTCTTC. The chain recombines TRBV4-3 with TRBJ2-1; no clear D gene. V was cut by 3 bases and J by 8 bases, with 20 bases left in between. The germline V gene has CDR1 LGHNA and CDR2 YSLEER. This CDR3 is 16 amino acids long.

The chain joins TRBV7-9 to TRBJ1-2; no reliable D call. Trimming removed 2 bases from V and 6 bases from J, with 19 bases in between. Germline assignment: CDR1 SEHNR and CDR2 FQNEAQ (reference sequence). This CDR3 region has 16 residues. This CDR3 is CASSLRAADSKDGYTF. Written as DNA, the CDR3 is TGTGCCAGCAGCTTACGGGCAGCAGACTCTAAAGATGGCTACACCTTC.

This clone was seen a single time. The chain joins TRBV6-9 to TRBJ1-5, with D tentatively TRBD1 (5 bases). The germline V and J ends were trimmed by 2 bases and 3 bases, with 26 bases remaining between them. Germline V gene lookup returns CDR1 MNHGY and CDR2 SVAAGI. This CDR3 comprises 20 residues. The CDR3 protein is CASSYPPPGTQGCYNQPQHF. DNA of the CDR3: TGTGCCAGCAGTTATCCTCCCCCAGGGACCCAAGGCTGTTACAATCAGCCCCAGCATTTT.

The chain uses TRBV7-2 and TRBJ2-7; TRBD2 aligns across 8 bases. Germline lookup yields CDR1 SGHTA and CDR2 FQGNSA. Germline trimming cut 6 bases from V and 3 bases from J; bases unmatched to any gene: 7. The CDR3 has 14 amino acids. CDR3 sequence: CASRKAGARYEQYF. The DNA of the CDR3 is TGTGCCAGCAGAAAAGCGGGGGCCCGCTACGAGCAGTACTTC.

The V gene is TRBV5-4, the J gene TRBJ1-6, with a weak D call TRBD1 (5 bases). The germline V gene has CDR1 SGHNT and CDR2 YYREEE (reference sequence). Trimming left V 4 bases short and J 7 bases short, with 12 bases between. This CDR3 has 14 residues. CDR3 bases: TGTGCCAGCAGCCCGGGGACGGGGAATTCACCCCTCCACTTT. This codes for CASSPGTGNSPLHF.

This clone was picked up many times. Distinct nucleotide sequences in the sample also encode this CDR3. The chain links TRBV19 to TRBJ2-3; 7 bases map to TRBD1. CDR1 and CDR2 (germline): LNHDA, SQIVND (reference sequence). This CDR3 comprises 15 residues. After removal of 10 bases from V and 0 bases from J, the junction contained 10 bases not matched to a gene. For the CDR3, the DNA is TGTGCCAAAAAGAACGACAGGGTAAGCACAGATACGCAGTATTTT. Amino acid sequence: CAKKNDRVSTDTQYF. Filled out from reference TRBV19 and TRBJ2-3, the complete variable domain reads DGGITQSPKYLFRKEGQNVTLSCEQNLNHDAMYWYRQDPGQGLRLIYYSQIVNDFQKGDIAEGYSVSREKKESFPLTVTSAQKNPTAFYLCAKKNDRVSTDTQYFGPGTRLTVL.

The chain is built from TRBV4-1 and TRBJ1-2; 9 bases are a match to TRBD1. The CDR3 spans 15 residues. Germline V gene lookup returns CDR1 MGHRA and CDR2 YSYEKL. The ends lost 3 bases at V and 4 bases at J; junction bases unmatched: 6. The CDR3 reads CASSQRQGDIYGYTF. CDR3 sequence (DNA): TGCGCCAGCAGCCAGAGACAGGGGGATATCTATGGCTACACCTTC.

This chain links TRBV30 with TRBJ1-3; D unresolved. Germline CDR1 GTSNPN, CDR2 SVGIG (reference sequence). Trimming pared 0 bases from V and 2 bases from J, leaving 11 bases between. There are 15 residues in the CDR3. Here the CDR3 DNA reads TGTGCCTGGAGTGTACAGAGGGCCGCTGGAAACACCATATATTTT. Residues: CAWSVQRAAGNTIYF. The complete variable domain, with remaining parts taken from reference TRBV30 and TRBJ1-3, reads SQTIHQWPATLVQPVGSPLSLECTVEGTSNPNLYWYRQAAGRGLQLLFYSVGIGQISSEVPQNLSASRPQDRQFILSSKKLLLSDSGFYLCAWSVQRAAGNTIYFGEGSWLTVV.

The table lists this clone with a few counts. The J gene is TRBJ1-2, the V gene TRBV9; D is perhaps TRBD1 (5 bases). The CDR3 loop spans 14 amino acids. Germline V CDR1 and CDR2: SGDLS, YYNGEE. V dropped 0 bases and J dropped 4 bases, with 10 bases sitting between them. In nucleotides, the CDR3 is TGTGCCAGCAGCGTAGGGGACGGAGTCTATGGCTACACCTTC. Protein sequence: CASSVGDGVYGYTF. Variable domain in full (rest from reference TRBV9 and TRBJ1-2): DSGVTQTPKHLITATGQRVTLRCSPRSGDLSVYWYQQSLDQGLQFLIQYYNGEERAKGNILERFSAQQFPDLHSELNLSSLELGDSALYFCASSVGDGVYGYTFGSGTRLTVV.

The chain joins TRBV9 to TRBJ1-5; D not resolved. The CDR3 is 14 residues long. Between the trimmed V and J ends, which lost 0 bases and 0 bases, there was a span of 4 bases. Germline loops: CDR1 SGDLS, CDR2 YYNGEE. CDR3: CASSVADSNQPQHF. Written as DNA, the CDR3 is TGTGCCAGCAGCGTAGCCGATAGCAATCAGCCCCAGCATTTT.

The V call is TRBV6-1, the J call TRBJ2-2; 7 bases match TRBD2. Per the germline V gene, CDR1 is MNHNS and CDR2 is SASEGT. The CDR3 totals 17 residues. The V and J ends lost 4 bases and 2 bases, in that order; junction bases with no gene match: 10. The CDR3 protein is CASSASRLAANTGELFF. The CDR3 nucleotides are TGTGCCAGCAGTGCCTCGAGGCTAGCGGCTAACACCGGGGAGCTGTTTTTT.